The clone carrying this T cell receptor (beta chain) is deemed medium-sized. The antigen remains undetermined. This sample stems from a study of a mutant IDH1 vaccine in newly diagnosed glioma. The time point is: week 11, during vaccination. Each dose of the vaccine consisted of 300 ug of mutant IDH1 20-mer peptide, with topical imiquimod. The CDR3 is made up of 14 amino acids. The V and J ends lost 0 bases and 3 bases, in that order; junction bases with no gene match: 3. Per the germline V gene, CDR1 is GTSNPN and CDR2 is SVGIG (reference sequence). Notes on the study in general: Pseudoprogression appeared independent of alterations in top peripheral clonotypes.

Assay: immunoSEQ multiplex PCR; the TCRdb copy retains only in-frame clones and omits some. The profile shows some 33,000 clones, 78% of them singletons. The chain has TRBV30 and TRBJ2-7; 9 bases match TRBD1. The sequencing used PBMCs, collected from a glioma patient whose treatment included an IDH1 peptide vaccine. The origin of this receptor is a man between 25 and 39 years old with glioma. CDR3 bases: TGTGCCTGGAGTGTACAGACAGGGGGCTACGAGCAGTACTTC. Its translation: CAWSVQTGGYEQYF.